This TCR beta chain originates from a study of siplizumab effects on memory and regulatory T cells. Measured with immunoSEQ multiplex PCR; TCRdb has only the in-frame clones, and not every one. The sample includes 87,000 or so clones, 85% to 90% of them seen just once. Germline-derived CDR1 and CDR2 are GTSNPN and SVGIG (reference sequence). The CDR3 totals 14 residues. General study results and limits: The drug siplizumab significantly decreased the alloreactive sequences that could be traced to unstimulated CD4+ memory cells. A major contribution to the alloresponse seemed to be made by naive T cells, which seemed more diverse than memory cells. Versus 26.9% in controls, the mappable alloreactive CD4+ clones averaged around 65% Treg-derived with siplizumab.

This clone was observed a single time. Its antigen is unidentified. The specimen was CD4+ T cells sorted from blood. This sequence originates from a human donor in good health. The rearrangement joins TRBV30 to TRBJ2-5, with 9 bases that match TRBD1. TRBJ2-7 matches the DNA end more closely, so the J call is doubtful. The CDR3 sequence: CAWSVLGQGSEQYF. DNA for the CDR3: TGTGCCTGGAGTGTACTGGGACAGGGATCCGAGCAGTACTTC.